This T cell receptor beta chain was documented in a study of shared clonotypes between healthy human individuals (dated by TCRdb to the early 2020s). In terms of the full investigation: The cohort included a few men and a couple of women between 18 and 49 years of age. Per donor, three plates each were used for CD4 naive and CD4 memory, two for CD8 naive, and one for CD8 memory. To estimate repertoire size and how much clonotype sharing occurs between individuals, the study deeply sequenced the blood TCR repertoires of several healthy adults. To increase sequencing depth and limit assay-specific biases, TCR repertoire library preparation and sequencing were carried out by different laboratories using diverse techniques. Between about 0.9 and 8.9 billion PBMCs per donor were obtained by leukapheresis. What the research found in general, with its limitations: Pairwise subsampling led to the expectation that sequencing depth would affect the degree of clonotype sharing among donors. Estimated clonotype richness was generally larger for naive than for memory subsets. Sampling was limited to blood, and TCR repertoires in tissue likely differ from TCR repertoires in blood. Across several donors, approximately 4.9% of naive CD4, roughly 3.3% of naive CD8, about 2.3% of memory CD4, and approximately 0.42% of memory CD8 clonotypes were shared. Because the study included a small number of donors, the genetic and exposure-history diversity represented was limited. Clonotypes shared by all four sorted-subset donors showed higher generation probabilities than non-shared clonotypes. Rarefaction of sorted-subset datasets indicated incomplete sequencing despite the large sequencing depth.

With regard to this clone: Which antigen it targets is not known. There are no base qualities to consult, and no much larger clone falls within one base.

The germline V gene specifies SGHTA as CDR1 and FQGNSA as CDR2. The cysteine opens and the phenylalanine closes a CDR3 of 13 amino acids. This entry keeps only the CDR3 DNA: 39 bases, framed from base 1. V drops 5 bases and J drops 2 bases, leaving 10 bases in between. For the CD8 naive samples, CD45RO-negative cells were positively selected for CCR7, yielding a CD45RA+CCR7+ population from which TemRA cells were excluded. The donors were healthy, HIV-negative adults who had no recently reported acute infections or vaccinations. Every donor was a Caucasian adult residing in Nashville, Tennessee, USA. Blood was obtained by leukapheresis, after which PBMCs were separated by Ficoll-Histopaque density gradient centrifugation and cryopreserved in liquid nitrogen vapor phase. Analytical flow cytometry was used to check the purity and quantity of every magnetically sorted T cell population. Genomic DNA was isolated from each sorted fraction and quantified by UV absorbance on a Nanodrop 2000c.

TCR CDR3 regions were amplified from genomic DNA by multiplex PCR using the deep immunoSEQ assay. Extracted genomic DNA from each cell subset was distributed evenly across all wells of several immunoSEQ 96-well plates, and each plate was treated as a replicate. For sorted subsets, each replicate PCR was loaded with approximately 0.2 ug genomic DNA, equivalent to about 33,000 T cell genomes. Purified libraries were measured with a Qubit 3.0 fluorometer, size-checked on a Bioanalyzer 2100, and measured again with the KAPA Library Quantification kit. Each immunoSEQ 96-well plate was sequenced on its own single-read 150-cycle Illumina NextSeq 550 flow cell. On the authors' methods: Because only junctional sequences without quality scores were contained in the immunoSEQ output, filtering matching that applied to full-length reads could not be performed. Sequences were annotated with PyIR, a Python wrapper for IgBLAST v1.9, and V/J genes and CDR3 were assigned using IMGT germline references. Reads were removed for weak V/J assignments (E-value above 1e-6), missing CDR3, stop codons, out-of-frame junctions, or ambiguous translated residues. V3J clonotypes were defined as sequences sharing an identical inferred V gene, J gene, and CDR3 amino acid sequence. To compute the percentage overlap between repertoires, the number of shared unique clonotypes was divided by the size of the smaller repertoire. RTK rarefaction, the Chao1 estimator, and Recon v2.1 estimates of unobserved clonotypes were used to assess repertoire richness. OLGA was used to compute generation probabilities for all TCRbeta clonotypes that the gDNA method yielded from a few donors. TCRdb provides this immuneACCESS table in a form limited to in-frame rearrangements. Some clones are lacking; in checked studies, under half of them reflect an unresolved V gene, and why the rest are absent is not known. That table is the source of V, J and clone size, and D and trimming were worked out from the DNA. The sample data list millions of clones, and more than 85% of these were observed just once. The top ten clones comprise more than 1.5% of the sample.

Here the chain combines TRBV7-2 and TRBJ2-7; the D gene cannot be named for sure. Sequencing used naive CD8+ T cells from PBMCs. This sample's cell subset or site label indicates: CD45RA+CCR7+. This receptor was obtained from a man aged 18 to 30 in good health. Some clones in this sample may be carry-over from other donors' samples. The sequenced DNA is TGTGCCAGCAGCGTTAGACCTACCTACGAGCAGTACTTC. This is translated as CASSVRPTYEQYF. With the rest looked up from the reference TRBV7-2 and TRBJ2-7 genes rather than sequenced, the full variable domain is GAGVSQSPSNKVTEKGKDVELRCDPISGHTALYWYRQSLGQGLEFLIYFQGNSAPDKSGLPSDRFSAERTGGSVSTLTIQRTQQEDSAVYLCASSVRPTYEQYFGPGTRLTVT.